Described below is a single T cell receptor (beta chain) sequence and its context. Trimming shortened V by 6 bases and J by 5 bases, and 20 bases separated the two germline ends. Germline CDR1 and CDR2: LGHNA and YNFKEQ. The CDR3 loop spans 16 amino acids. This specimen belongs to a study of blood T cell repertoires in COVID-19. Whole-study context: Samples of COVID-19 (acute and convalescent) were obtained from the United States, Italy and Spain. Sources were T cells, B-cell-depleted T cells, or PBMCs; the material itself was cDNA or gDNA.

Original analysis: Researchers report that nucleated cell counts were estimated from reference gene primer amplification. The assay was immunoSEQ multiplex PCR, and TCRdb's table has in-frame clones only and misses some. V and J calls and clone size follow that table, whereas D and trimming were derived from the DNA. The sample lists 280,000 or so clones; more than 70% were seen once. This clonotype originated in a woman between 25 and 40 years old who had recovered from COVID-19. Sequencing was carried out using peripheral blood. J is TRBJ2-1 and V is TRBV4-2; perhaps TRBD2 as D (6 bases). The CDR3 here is CASRAKAEGFHNEQFF. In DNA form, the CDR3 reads TGTGCCAGCAGAGCCAAGGCGGAGGGGTTCCACAATGAGCAGTTCTTC.